Presented here are 28 T cell receptor beta chains from one specimen sequenced in a study of T cells expressing NK-cell markers. After re-calling the 5' RACE reads, TCRdb lists one entry per CDR3 protein, DNA absent. Recorded for this sample: 440,000 or so distinct CDR3 sequences. The specimen was blood T cells: a sorted CD56 or NKG2C T cell subset, CD4+ or CD8+ T cells, or bulk PBMC T cells (not recorded which). The receptor set was obtained from a woman aged 18 to 75 in good health.

The chain is built from TRBV19 and TRBJ2-5; TCRdb indicates TRBD1, and absent DNA this call remains unverified. Germline values: CDR1 LNHDA, CDR2 SQIVND (reference sequence). This CDR3 is 16 amino acids long. This CDR3 is CASRMTYLDSPGVQYF.

The V and J genes are TRBV3-1 and TRBJ2-1; the TCRdb D gene call, TRBD2, has no DNA to confirm it. Germline lookup yields CDR1 LGHDT and CDR2 YNNKEL (reference sequence). This CDR3 comprises 15 residues. This CDR3 is CASSQVGTRLNEQFF.

The chain combines TRBV6-1 with TRBJ2-1; TCRdb's D call of TRBD1 is untestable without DNA. In germline, CDR1 is MNHNS, CDR2 SASEGT. This CDR3 contains 13 residues. The CDR3 region is CASSPGQLSEQFF.

The chain is built from TRBV20-1 and TRBJ1-5. CDR1 DFQATT and CDR2 SNEGSKA come from the germline V gene (reference sequence). CDR3 length: 16 amino acids. CDR3 protein: CSARDRISLGNQPQHF.

The V gene is TRBV7-3, the J gene TRBJ2-4. This CDR3 contains 15 residues. Germline values: CDR1 SGHTA, CDR2 FQGTGA. The CDR3 here is CASSRDGTVGNIQYF.

This sequence joins TRBV6-2 or TRBV6-3 and TRBJ2-1. CDR1 and CDR2 (germline): MNHEY, SVGEGT. The CDR3 has 15 amino acids. CDR3 loop: CASSYSRENHNEQFF.

V is TRBV29-1 and J is TRBJ2-2. Germline assignment: CDR1 SQVTM and CDR2 ANQGSEA. The CDR3 extends over 11 amino acids. The CDR3 region is CSVHGAGELFF.

The chain recombines TRBV27 with TRBJ2-3; TCRdb's D call of TRBD2 is untestable without DNA. The CDR3 runs to 16 residues. The germline V gene encodes CDR1 MNHEY and CDR2 SMNVEV (reference sequence). This CDR3 is CASSLWASGGTDTQYF.

The chain carries TRBV14 and TRBJ2-7. This CDR3 region has 11 residues. CDR1 is SGHDN, CDR2 FVKESK, per germline. CDR3 residues: CASSQGYEQYF.

The chain uses TRBV7-9 and TRBJ2-7; the D call from TCRdb, TRBD1, cannot be confirmed without DNA. Germline V lookup: CDR1 SEHNR, CDR2 FQNEAQ (reference sequence). This CDR3 is built from 15 residues. The CDR3 spells CASSNQSYDRNEQYF. The full variable domain, rest sourced from reference TRBV7-9 and TRBJ2-7, is DTGVSQNPRHKITKRGQNVTFRCDPISEHNRLYWYRQTLGQGPEFLTYFQNEAQLEKSRLLSDRFSAERPKGSFSTLEIQRTEQGDSAMYLCASSNQSYDRNEQYFGPGTRLTVT.

The chain's CDR3 is CASSLGSRRPGSPLHF. The chain links TRBV7-2 to TRBJ1-6. This CDR3 contains 16 residues. CDR1 is SGHTA and CDR2 is FQGNSA in the germline V gene.

The chain joins TRBV20-1 to TRBJ2-3. This CDR3 has 14 residues. Germline V gene lookup returns CDR1 DFQATT and CDR2 SNEGSKA (reference sequence). The CDR3 sequence is CSVRLRYSTDTQYF.

The rearrangement uses TRBV28 and TRBJ2-7. Germline V gene data show CDR1 as MDHEN and CDR2 as SYDVKM. The CDR3 runs to 13 residues. The chain's CDR3 is CATYRIAPYEQYF.

The chain combines TRBV12-3 or TRBV12-4 with TRBJ2-7; TCRdb returns TRBD2, unconfirmable since there is no DNA. The CDR3 extends over 13 amino acids. CDR3 region: CASSFEEGYEQYF.

CDR3 loop: CASSGATGVLVGYTF. The chain uses TRBV25-1 and TRBJ1-2; lacking DNA, the TRBD1 call made by TCRdb goes unchecked. The CDR3 extends over 15 amino acids. Germline V CDR1 and CDR2: MGHDK, SYGVNS.

This chain connects TRBV6-5 to TRBJ2-1; TCRdb's D call, TRBD2, is unchecked because there is no DNA. The CDR3 covers 15 residues. CDR1 MNHEY and CDR2 SVGAGI come from the germline V gene. CDR3 residues: CASSYLGGLDNEQFF.

The V call is TRBV13, the J call TRBJ2-6; no DNA is available, so the TRBD1 call from TCRdb remains unchecked. Per the germline V gene, CDR1 is PRHDT and CDR2 is FYEKMQ (reference sequence). The CDR3 runs to 18 residues. The CDR3 loop is CASSVNAGVSSGANVLTF. The variable domain in full, completed from reference TRBV13 and TRBJ2-6, reads AAGVIQSPRHLIKEKRETATLKCYPIPRHDTVYWYQQGPGQDPQFLISFYEKMQSDKGSIPDRFSAQQFSDYHSELNMSSLELGDSALYFCASSVNAGVSSGANVLTFGAGSRLTVL.

The gene calls are TRBV7-9 and TRBJ1-6; TCRdb lists TRBD1, though no DNA is available to test this call. Looked up from germline, CDR1 is SEHNR and CDR2 is FQNEAQ (reference sequence). This CDR3 is 15 amino acids long. The CDR3 is CASSPTGAQNSPLHF.

The V and J genes are TRBV9 and TRBJ2-1; the D call from TCRdb, TRBD1, cannot be confirmed without DNA. In germline, CDR1 is SGDLS, CDR2 YYNGEE. This CDR3 has 15 amino acids. This CDR3 reads CASSVGGLSYNEQFF.

This chain connects TRBV5-1 to TRBJ2-5; TCRdb's D gene call, TRBD1, goes unchecked for lack of DNA. The CDR3 contains 13 residues. Germline assignment: CDR1 SGHRS and CDR2 YFSETQ. The CDR3 loop reads CASSGTGFETQYF. The complete variable domain, with remaining parts taken from reference TRBV5-1 and TRBJ2-5, reads KAGVTQTPRYLIKTRGQQVTLSCSPISGHRSVSWYQQTPGQGLQFLFEYFSETQRNKGNFPGRFSGRQFSNSRSEMNVSTLELGDSALYLCASSGTGFETQYFGPGTRLLVL.

The gene calls are TRBV15 and TRBJ2-3; TCRdb gives TRBD1 as the D gene, but with no DNA this cannot be confirmed. The germline V gene encodes CDR1 LNHNV and CDR2 YYDKDF (reference sequence). This CDR3 has 15 amino acids. CDR3: CATSRGSPSTDTQYF.

This chain uses TRBV20-1 with TRBJ2-5; TCRdb proposes TRBD2, but this gene call is untestable without DNA. CDR3 length equals 15 residues. Germline V CDR1 and CDR2: DFQATT, SNEGSKA (reference sequence). CDR3 residues: CSASVGLAAQETQYF.

The genes are TRBV12-3 or TRBV12-4 and TRBJ1-2; TCRdb lists TRBD1, though no DNA is available to test this call. This CDR3 spans 16 amino acids. The CDR3 reads CASSWGFGGQGYGYTF.

V gene TRBV7-3 combines with J gene TRBJ2-3; TCRdb calls TRBD2, which cannot be checked without DNA. CDR1 is SGHTA and CDR2 is FQGTGA in the germline V gene. The CDR3 runs 14 residues. This CDR3 is CASSRGGYTDTQYF.

The chain is built from TRBV7-2 and TRBJ2-2. Germline CDR1 SGHTA, CDR2 FQGNSA. The CDR3 covers 12 residues. The CDR3 loop reads CASSFNFGELFF.

The CDR3 sequence is CSAGRTSGRQETQYF. V is TRBV20-1 and J is TRBJ2-5; TCRdb calls TRBD2, which cannot be checked without DNA. Per the germline V gene, CDR1 is DFQATT and CDR2 is SNEGSKA (reference sequence). This CDR3 spans 15 amino acids.

V gene TRBV5-1 combines with J gene TRBJ2-1; no DNA is available, so the TRBD1 call from TCRdb remains unchecked. Germline CDR1 reads SGHRS; CDR2 reads YFSETQ. CDR3 size: 16 residues. CDR3 in amino acids: CASSPTGGGGNNEQFF.

This chain uses TRBV6-4 with TRBJ2-1; lacking DNA, the TRBD2 call made by TCRdb goes unchecked. Germline CDR1 is MRHNA and CDR2 is SNTAGT. This CDR3 region has 15 residues. CDR3 protein: CASAVGSGSYNEQFF.